The 32 T cell receptor beta chains below come from one sample, sequenced in a study of T-cell memory formation after mild COVID-19. MiXCR was run by TCRdb on the 5' RACE reads, yielding one entry per CDR3 protein. The table records under 150,000 distinct CDR3 sequences, about 20% of them present only once. Sequenced: PBMCs or a T cell subset sorted from them (not recorded which). These receptors were taken from a young man who had mild COVID-19 (a few samples of this study predate the infection). Cell type and time point are not known.

The chain carries TRBV30 and TRBJ2-2, with D unresolved. Per germline, CDR1 GTSNPN and CDR2 SVGIG (reference sequence). This CDR3 is built from 11 residues. V was pared by 2 bases and J by 6 bases, with 4 bases between. The CDR3 here is CAWSYSGELFF. CDR3 nucleotides: TGTGCCTGGAGTTATTCCGGGGAGCTGTTTTTT.

This chain joins TRBV5-1 and TRBJ2-7; 9 nucleotides match TRBD1. CDR3 length: 13 amino acids. Germline CDR1 SGHRS, CDR2 YFSETQ. The V gene end was trimmed by 4 bases and the J gene end by 6 bases; junction bases not matched to a gene: 5. CDR3 nucleotide sequence: TGCGCCAGCAGCCCCGGGACAGGGAGCGAGCAGTACGTC. This codes for CASSPGTGSEQYV.

The rearrangement uses TRBV4-3 and TRBJ2-1; TRBD1 matches at 7 bases. This CDR3 spans 16 amino acids. Germline V lookup: CDR1 LGHNA, CDR2 YSLEER. With 4 bases clipped from V and 8 bases from J, the junction kept 14 bases outside the gene matches. CDR3 bases: TGCGCCAGCAGCCGCCTCGACAGGGCCGACCTTCATGAGCAGTTCTTC. It codes for CASSRLDRADLHEQFF.

The chain links TRBV6-4 to TRBJ2-7; 8 nucleotides line up with TRBD1. Trimming cost V 3 bases and J 3 bases; bases outside gene matches: 4. Germline CDR1 reads MRHNA; CDR2 reads SNTAGT. This CDR3 spans 14 amino acids. CDR3 nucleotide sequence: TGTGCCAGCAGTGAGAGCAGGGGGCTCTACGAGCAGTACTTC. This sequence encodes CASSESRGLYEQYF.

The rearrangement joins TRBV19 to TRBJ1-1; D gene uncertain. CDR1 and CDR2 from the germline V gene are LNHDA and SQIVND (reference sequence). The CDR3 covers 13 residues. Deletions cut 7 bases from V and 3 bases from J, with 12 bases between. CDR3: CASNFAGYTEAFF. The CDR3 DNA sequence: TGTGCCAGTAACTTCGCGGGGTACACTGAAGCTTTCTTT.

This chain joins TRBV6-2 or TRBV6-3 and TRBJ2-1, with unresolved D. Trimming removed 0 bases at V and 6 bases at J, with 3 bases between. The CDR3 loop spans 12 amino acids. Germline V gene lookup returns CDR1 MNHEY and CDR2 SVGEGT. CDR3: CASSYSFNEQFF. CDR3 DNA: TGTGCCAGCAGTTACTCGTTCAATGAGCAGTTCTTC.

There are a few counts of this clonotype. The V gene is TRBV6-1, the J gene TRBJ2-3, with TRBD2 as a possible D gene (5 bases). Trimming cost V 3 bases and J 0 bases, with 7 bases left between them. This CDR3 has 14 residues. CDR1 is MNHNS and CDR2 is SASEGT in the germline V gene. The CDR3 region has the DNA TGTGCCAGCAGTGAGCCGGGAAGCACAGATACGCAGTATTTT. The encoded protein is CASSEPGSTDTQYF.

The sample holds a few counts of this clonotype. V is TRBV4-1 and J is TRBJ1-1; 11 nucleotides agree with TRBD1. The CDR3 is 13 residues long. Germline V lookup: CDR1 MGHRA, CDR2 YSYEKL. V shed 4 bases, J shed 6 bases, and the junction held 1 base outside the gene matches. The CDR3 region is CASSLGQGAEAFF. The CDR3 DNA is TGCGCCAGCAGCCTGGGACAGGGGGCTGAAGCTTTCTTT.

The gene calls are TRBV6-2 or TRBV6-3 and TRBJ2-7; D is unresolved. CDR1 and CDR2 (germline): MNHEY, SVGEGT. The CDR3 contains 11 residues. V dropped 8 bases and J dropped 6 bases, with 11 bases sitting between them. The CDR3 here is CASSSRLEQYF. The CDR3 region has the DNA TGTGCCAGCTCCTCACGGCTCGAGCAGTACTTC.

This rearrangement joins TRBV9 to TRBJ1-2, with D tentatively TRBD1 (6 bases). V lost 4 bases, J lost 4 bases, and 17 bases lay in between. This CDR3 contains 15 residues. Germline CDR1 is SGDLS and CDR2 is YYNGEE. The CDR3 region is CASSFSSGGSYGYTF. CDR3 DNA sequence: TGTGCCAGCAGCTTCTCATCCGGGGGCTCCTATGGCTACACCTTC.

This clonotype was observed a few times. The chain uses TRBV4-3 and TRBJ1-1, with a tentative D call TRBD1 (5 bases). The CDR3 extends over 15 amino acids. V was cut by 2 bases and J by 1 base, with 11 bases left in between. The germline V gene has CDR1 LGHNA and CDR2 YSLEER. The CDR3 spells CASSQWGGENTEAFF. As DNA, the CDR3 is TGCGCCAGCAGCCAATGGGGCGGCGAGAACACTGAAGCTTTCTTT.

V and J are TRBV9 and TRBJ2-4; D call uncertain. Trimming left V 0 bases short and J 6 bases short, with 4 bases between. The CDR3 contains 12 residues. Germline V gives CDR1 SGDLS, CDR2 YYNGEE. CDR3 protein: CASSVDANIQYF. In nucleotides, the CDR3 is TGTGCCAGCAGCGTAGACGCAAACATTCAGTACTTC.

The chain has TRBV27 and TRBJ1-2; possibly TRBD1 for D (5 bases). This CDR3 is built from 16 residues. Trimming removed 6 bases at V and 3 bases at J, with 20 bases between. CDR1 is MNHEY and CDR2 is SMNVEV in the germline V gene (reference sequence). CDR3 nucleotides: TGTGCCAGCAGCCCGTGGAGTGGGGGTGGCGACTATGGCTACACCTTC. Residues: CASSPWSGGGDYGYTF.

This clonotype occurred a few times. The J gene is TRBJ2-7, the V gene TRBV9, with no clear D. CDR1 and CDR2 from the germline V gene are SGDLS and YYNGEE. Trimming cost V 4 bases and J 1 base, with 12 bases left between them. The CDR3 is 14 residues long. The CDR3 sequence: CASSRALGSYEQYF. The DNA for the CDR3 is TGTGCCAGCAGCCGTGCCCTGGGGTCCTACGAGCAGTACTTC.

The chain has TRBV4-1 and TRBJ1-5, with TRBD1 identical over 10 bases. The germline CDR1 and CDR2 sequences are MGHRA and YSYEKL. This CDR3 comprises 14 residues. The junction had 1 base not matched to a gene; V was cut back by 3 bases and J by 5 bases. CDR3 nucleotide sequence: TGCGCCAGCAGCCATGGGACAGGGGATCAGCCCCAGCATTTT. It yields the protein CASSHGTGDQPQHF.

The table lists this clonotype with a few counts. V usage is TRBV27 and J usage is TRBJ2-3; TRBD1 matches 7 bases. CDR1 is MNHEY and CDR2 is SMNVEV in the germline V gene (reference sequence). The CDR3 spans 13 residues. V shed 5 bases, J shed 7 bases, and the junction held 6 bases outside the gene matches. The CDR3 DNA sequence: TGTGCCAGCAGTAAACAGGGGTCGCATACGCAGTATTTT. It is translated as CASSKQGSHTQYF.

This clonotype was observed a few times. The chain links TRBV12-3 or TRBV12-4 to TRBJ1-1; 10 bases map to TRBD1. The CDR3 totals 15 residues. The trim removed 6 bases at V and 3 bases at J, leaving 7 bases unmatched. CDR3 nucleotides: TGTGCCAGCAGGGAAGGACAGGGGGTCCACACTGAAGCTTTCTTT. This gives the protein CASREGQGVHTEAFF.

The chain links TRBV29-1 to TRBJ2-3; either TRBD1 or TRBD2 may supply D (6 bases each). From germline, CDR1 is SQVTM and CDR2 ANQGSEA. V was cut by 8 bases and J by 0 bases, with 18 bases left in between. The CDR3 covers 15 residues. CDR3: CSCQGTPLSTDTQYF. The DNA for the CDR3 is TGCAGCTGTCAGGGGACTCCTCTTAGCACAGATACGCAGTATTTT.

This rearrangement joins TRBV6-5 to TRBJ2-1; D is perhaps TRBD1 (6 bases). Trimming removed 5 bases at V and 6 bases at J, with 11 bases between. The CDR3 contains 13 residues. CDR1 and CDR2 from the germline V gene are MNHEY and SVGAGI. The CDR3 loop is CASSPQGPNEQFF. The CDR3 DNA follows: TGTGCCAGCAGTCCACAGGGACCCAATGAGCAGTTCTTC.

The chain combines TRBV7-9 with TRBJ2-1; TRBD2 matches 11 bases. After removal of 5 bases from V and 4 bases from J, the junction contained 10 bases not matched to a gene. The CDR3 covers 17 residues. Looked up from germline, CDR1 is SEHNR and CDR2 is FQNEAQ (reference sequence). The CDR3 sequence is CASSPGVAGGIYNEQFF. The CDR3 bases are TGTGCCAGCAGCCCCGGGGTAGCGGGGGGGATTTACAATGAGCAGTTCTTC.

The chain carries TRBV18 and TRBJ2-7; D not certain. The CDR3 is 14 amino acids. Deletions cut 3 bases from V and 0 bases from J, with 9 bases between. CDR1 is KGHSH and CDR2 is LQKENI in the germline V gene. The CDR3 nucleotides are TGTGCCAGCTCACCGACTGGCAGCTCCTACGAGCAGTACGTC. Translated, it gives CASSPTGSSYEQYV.

The rearrangement joins TRBV7-2 to TRBJ2-3, with D possibly being TRBD2 (6 bases). Trimming pared 5 bases from V and 0 bases from J, leaving 12 bases between. This CDR3 contains 15 residues. CDR1 SGHTA and CDR2 FQGNSA come from the germline V gene. The chain's CDR3 is CASSPGLPSTDTQYF. CDR3 DNA sequence: TGTGCCAGCAGCCCTGGACTACCTAGCACAGATACGCAGTATTTT.

The DNA of the CDR3 is TGCAGCGTTGAAGATAAGCTCTATGGCTACACCTTC. It specifies CSVEDKLYGYTF. This sequence joins TRBV29-1 and TRBJ1-2; D uncertain. This CDR3 is 12 amino acids long. The germline CDR1 and CDR2 sequences are SQVTM and ANQGSEA. The V and J ends lost 0 bases and 4 bases respectively, with 6 bases between them.

The CDR3 nucleotides read TGTGCTAGTGCCCTGCGGGATTCGGGGAATCAGCCCCAGCATTTT. It translates to CASALRDSGNQPQHF. The chain joins TRBV12-5 to TRBJ1-5, with unresolved D. Germline V gene lookup returns CDR1 LGHNT and CDR2 FRNRAP. The ends were cut back, 7 bases at V and 4 bases at J, with 17 bases in the middle. This CDR3 comprises 15 residues.

This clonotype was detected only a few times. This sequence joins TRBV29-1 and TRBJ1-2; unclear D gene. The V end lost 5 bases, the J end lost 3 bases, and 13 bases lay between the germline ends. This CDR3 contains 13 residues. The germline V gene encodes CDR1 SQVTM and CDR2 ANQGSEA. CDR3 nucleotides: TGCAGCGTTCGGCCAGCCAAGGACTATGGCTACACCTTC. This translates into CSVRPAKDYGYTF.

This CDR3 reads CASSLDSRTDTQYF. The CDR3 DNA follows: TGTGCCAGCAGCTTGGACAGTCGCACAGATACGCAGTATTTT. This sequence joins TRBV7-6 and TRBJ2-3, with D tentatively TRBD1 (6 bases). This CDR3 spans 14 amino acids. Germline CDR1 and CDR2: SGHVS and FNYEAQ. V lost 3 bases and J 1 base, leaving 8 bases between the germline ends.

This clonotype was detected only a few times. J is TRBJ1-5 and V is TRBV5-8; D might be TRBD1 (6 bases). Trimming removed 4 bases from V and 5 bases from J, with 13 bases in between. The CDR3 runs 14 residues. Germline V gene data show CDR1 as SGHTS and CDR2 as YDEGEE. CDR3 DNA: TGTGCCAGCAGCCCTTACGGGGGCTATCAGCCCCAGCATTTT. Protein: CASSPYGGYQPQHF.

The chain employs TRBV7-9 and TRBJ2-1, with D hard to call. The germline V gene has CDR1 SEHNR and CDR2 FQNEAQ (reference sequence). Trimming pared 1 base from V and 6 bases from J, leaving 16 bases between. CDR3 size: 16 residues. CDR3 nucleotide sequence: TGTGCCAGCAGCTTAGTATCTAGTAAGAGTAGCAATGAGCAGTTCTTC. Translating it yields CASSLVSSKSSNEQFF.

This clonotype turned up a few times. This rearrangement joins TRBV19 to TRBJ2-3; D is possibly TRBD2 (5 bases). The CDR3 spans 14 residues. Trimming shortened V by 3 bases and J by 6 bases, and 13 bases separated the two germline ends. Germline CDR1 reads LNHDA; CDR2 reads SQIVND (reference sequence). The CDR3 sequence is CASSMTGYADTQYF. The CDR3 DNA sequence: TGTGCCAGTAGTATGACGGGGTATGCGGATACGCAGTATTTT.

CDR3 protein: CASSQDFWGLTIGSSNQPQHF. The CDR3, as DNA: TGCGCCAGCAGCCAAGATTTTTGGGGTTTGACGATTGGTTCTAGCAATCAGCCCCAGCATTTT. This chain uses TRBV4-1 with TRBJ1-5; D is uncertain. V lost 0 bases to trimming and J lost 0 bases, with 24 bases between them. The CDR3 consists of 21 residues. Germline values: CDR1 MGHRA, CDR2 YSYEKL.

A few counts support this clonotype. The V and J genes are TRBV29-1 and TRBJ1-1, with D unclear. Germline CDR1 is SQVTM and CDR2 is ANQGSEA. This CDR3 has 12 amino acids. Between the trimmed V and J ends, which lost 6 bases and 4 bases, there was a span of 12 bases. The CDR3 loop reads CSVVRMATEAFF. The DNA for the CDR3 is TGCAGCGTCGTCAGGATGGCCACTGAAGCTTTCTTT.

At least ten counts were recorded for this clonotype. The J gene is TRBJ2-1, the V gene TRBV20-1; 9 nucleotides line up with TRBD2. After removal of 2 bases from V and 10 bases from J, the junction contained 18 bases not matched to a gene. The germline gives CDR1 DFQATT, CDR2 SNEGSKA (reference sequence). The CDR3 spans 17 residues. The CDR3 DNA reads as TGCAGTGCTAGAACTGGGGCACCTAGCGGGGATGGAACGGAGCAGTTCTTC. It codes for CSARTGAPSGDGTEQFF.